This T cell receptor beta chain was sequenced for a study of cytomegalovirus exposure and HLA in healthy donors. 60 Vbeta and 13 Jbeta primers were used in PCR. Assay: immunoSEQ multiplex PCR; the TCRdb copy retains only in-frame clones and omits some. This sample has approximately 160,000 clones, with around 78% found just once. Sequencing was done on a sample of PBMCs. The sequence was collected from a man between 35 and 55 years old in good health and CMV-seronegative.

The CDR3 reads CASRTRPTSKGDNEQFF. The CDR3 DNA is TGTGCCAGCAGGACTCGACCTACTAGCAAGGGAGACAATGAGCAGTTCTTC. The J gene is TRBJ2-1, the V gene TRBV2; maybe TRBD2 (6 bases). Germline V gene data show CDR1 as SNHLY and CDR2 as FYNNEI. The CDR3 spans 17 residues. Between the trimmed V and J ends, which lost 6 bases and 5 bases, there was a span of 23 bases.